The 19 T cell receptor beta chains in this list originate from one sample, sequenced in a study of shared clonotypes between healthy human individuals. TCRdb's table, derived via immunoSEQ multiplex PCR, lists solely in-frame clones and lacks some. Of 2 million to 2.5 million clones in the sample, approximately 96% were seen once. Sequenced input: naive CD4+ T cells sorted from blood. Noted subset: CD45RA+ positively selected. All receptors come from a man aged 18 to 30 in good health.

This sequence joins TRBV7-2 and TRBJ1-5; D is undetermined. CDR1 is SGHTA, CDR2 FQGNSA, per germline. CDR3 size: 15 residues. Trimming cost V 6 bases and J 3 bases, with 15 bases left between them. CDR3 amino acids: CASRQGLEANQPQHF. The CDR3 bases are TGTGCCAGCAGACAAGGACTAGAAGCCAATCAGCCCCAGCATTTT.

This clone appeared once. This chain joins TRBV28 and TRBJ1-5, with TRBD1 matching over 8 bases. The junction had 4 bases not matched to a gene; V was cut back by 3 bases and J by 3 bases. This CDR3 is built from 15 residues. The germline V gene encodes CDR1 MDHEN and CDR2 SYDVKM. This CDR3 is CASSLKDRVNQPQHF. CDR3 nucleotides: TGTGCCAGCAGTTTGAAGGACAGGGTCAATCAGCCCCAGCATTTT. Based on the CDR3 plus reference TRBV28 and TRBJ1-5, the full variable domain is DVKVTQSSRYLVKRTGEKVFLECVQDMDHENMFWYRQDPGLGLRLIYFSYDVKMKEKGDIPEGYSVSREKKERFSLILESASTNQTSMYLCASSLKDRVNQPQHFGDGTRLSIL.

The genes are TRBV6-5 and TRBJ2-5; 8 positions match TRBD1. The V segment lost 1 base and the J segment 1 base; nucleotides outside the gene matches: 2. CDR3 size: 15 residues. Looked up from germline, CDR1 is MNHEY and CDR2 is SVGAGI. The CDR3 region has the DNA TGTGCCAGCAGTTACTGGGGACAGGTCCAAGAGACCCAGTACTTC. It specifies CASSYWGQVQETQYF.

This chain uses TRBV28 with TRBJ2-5; 7 bases align to TRBD2. Germline-derived CDR1 and CDR2 are MDHEN and SYDVKM. With 6 bases clipped from V and 2 bases from J, the junction kept 9 bases outside the gene matches. This CDR3 spans 15 amino acids. CDR3 DNA: TGTGCCAGCAGGTTGGGGGGGACCATTCAAGAGACCCAGTACTTC. Amino acid sequence: CASRLGGTIQETQYF.

This rearrangement joins TRBV7-2 to TRBJ2-7; D might be TRBD2 (6 bases). CDR3 length equals 16 residues. Germline loops: CDR1 SGHTA, CDR2 FQGNSA. Trimming left V 4 bases short and J 1 base short, with 17 bases between. CDR3 sequence (DNA): TGTGCCAGCAGCTCCTACGGGGCAGGGAGGTCCTACGAGCAGTACTTC. It is translated as CASSSYGAGRSYEQYF.

In its sample, this clone was seen once. The chain couples TRBV30 to TRBJ2-7, with D maybe TRBD2 (6 bases). Germline CDR1 reads GTSNPN; CDR2 reads SVGIG (reference sequence). The CDR3 has 11 residues. Between the trimmed V and J ends, which lost 4 bases and 9 bases, there was a span of 13 bases. CDR3 protein: CAWKGRLVQYF. The CDR3 DNA sequence: TGTGCCTGGAAGGGGAGGCTGGTGCAGTACTTC.

The chain links TRBV11-2 to TRBJ2-3; perhaps D is TRBD1 or TRBD2 (5 bases each). This CDR3 contains 12 residues. CDR1 and CDR2 from the germline V gene are SGHAT and FQNNGV. V was pared by 8 bases and J by 4 bases, with 10 bases between. In DNA, the CDR3 is TGTGCCAGCGGGGCCGGGGCAGATACGCAGTATTTT. Encoded protein: CASGAGADTQYF.

The chain is built from TRBV7-2 and TRBJ2-2; D is uncertain. Germline values: CDR1 SGHTA, CDR2 FQGNSA. V lost 1 base and J 6 bases, leaving 6 bases between the germline ends. This CDR3 comprises 13 residues. Written as DNA, the CDR3 is TGTGCCAGCAGCTTAGAAACGGCCGGGGAGCTGTTTTTT. The encoded protein is CASSLETAGELFF.

This chain links TRBV6-5 with TRBJ2-3; no clear D. Trimming left V 6 bases short and J 4 bases short, with 8 bases between. The CDR3 consists of 12 residues. The germline CDR1 and CDR2 sequences are MNHEY and SVGAGI. The CDR3 spells CASSSDADTQYF. The CDR3 DNA follows: TGTGCCAGCAGCTCGGACGCAGATACGCAGTATTTT.

The rearrangement links TRBV7-2 to TRBJ1-2; D may be TRBD1 (5 bases). V lost 1 base to trimming and J lost 4 bases, with 10 bases between them. The CDR3 is 14 amino acids. Germline V gene data show CDR1 as SGHTA and CDR2 as FQGNSA. CDR3 residues: CASSLDRQTYGYTF. CDR3 DNA: TGTGCCAGCAGCTTAGATCGACAGACCTATGGCTACACCTTC.

As regards this clone: This specimen includes other DNA sequences encoding the same CDR3. V and J are TRBV19 and TRBJ1-1; a weak D match, TRBD1 (6 bases). With 5 bases removed from V and 2 bases from J, the gap between germline ends came to 9 bases. Germline CDR1 LNHDA, CDR2 SQIVND (reference sequence). This CDR3 region has 13 residues. CDR3 nucleotides: TGTGCCAGTAGTCGGACAGTAAACACTGAAGCTTTCTTT. Protein product: CASSRTVNTEAFF.

This clone was seen only once. This chain uses TRBV7-8 with TRBJ2-1; no clear D. CDR3 length: 16 residues. Between the trimmed V and J ends, which lost 2 bases and 4 bases, there was a span of 15 bases. From germline, CDR1 is SGHVS and CDR2 FQNEAQ. The CDR3 loop is CASSLFMGNNYNEQFF. The CDR3 bases are TGTGCCAGCAGCTTATTTATGGGGAATAATTACAATGAGCAGTTCTTC.

The V call is TRBV5-1, the J call TRBJ1-1; perhaps TRBD1 as D (5 bases). Germline CDR1 is SGHRS and CDR2 is YFSETQ. The length of the CDR3 is 14 residues. V was shortened by 4 bases and J by 1 base, with 11 bases between the two germline ends. CDR3 amino acids: CASSGGPWNTEAFF. The CDR3 DNA sequence: TGCGCCAGCAGCGGGGGACCCTGGAACACTGAAGCTTTCTTT.

For the CDR3, the DNA is TGTGCCAGTAGTAGCGAGGGCGGACAGACCCAGTACTTC. It encodes CASSSEGGQTQYF. The V and J genes are TRBV19 and TRBJ2-5; D may be TRBD2 (5 bases). The V end was cut by 4 bases, the J end by 6 bases, with 12 bases between. The CDR3 runs 13 residues. Germline-derived CDR1 and CDR2 are LNHDA and SQIVND (reference sequence).

The CDR3: CASSSSPPYEQYF. The CDR3 DNA sequence: TGTGCCAGCAGTAGCAGCCCCCCCTACGAGCAGTACTTC. This rearrangement joins TRBV25-1 to TRBJ2-7; the D is unclear. Trimming took off 5 bases at V and 2 bases at J, with 10 bases between the two ends. The germline CDR1 and CDR2 sequences are MGHDK and SYGVNS. The CDR3 length is 13 residues.

The rearrangement links TRBV30 to TRBJ2-7; TRBD1 is a possible D gene (6 bases). CDR3 length: 14 residues. Trimming removed 0 bases at V and 4 bases at J, with 13 bases between. Germline CDR1 is GTSNPN and CDR2 is SVGIG (reference sequence). The CDR3 spells CAWSVSTGSYEQYF. The CDR3 DNA is TGTGCCTGGAGTGTAAGTACAGGGAGTTACGAGCAGTACTTC.

The chain joins TRBV27 to TRBJ1-2; D gene ambiguous. In germline, CDR1 is MNHEY, CDR2 SMNVEV (reference sequence). V was shortened by 3 bases and J by 8 bases, with 10 bases between the two germline ends. The CDR3 extends over 12 amino acids. The DNA for the CDR3 is TGTGCCAGCAGTTTTCGGGGAATAGGCTACACCTTC. It specifies CASSFRGIGYTF.

The genes are TRBV5-4 and TRBJ2-5; no firm D call. Deletions cut 4 bases from V and 3 bases from J, with 7 bases between. Germline CDR1 reads SGHNT; CDR2 reads YYREEE (reference sequence). This CDR3 comprises 12 residues. The CDR3 DNA reads TGTGCCAGCAGCAGGCCGGAAGAGACCCAGTACTTC. Translated, it gives CASSRPEETQYF.

As concerns this clone: One end of the junction fails to match germline, which may point to a read error. The J gene is TRBJ2-1, the V gene TRBV5-6; TRBD2 might be the D (5 bases). CDR3 length: 14 amino acids. CDR1 is SGHDT, CDR2 YYEEEE, per germline. As DNA, the CDR3 is TGTGCCAGCAACTTGCCGTGGGAGTACAATGAGCAGTTCTTC. This encodes CASNLPWEYNEQFF.